This is a list of T cell receptor beta chains from one sample in a study of cytomegalovirus exposure and HLA in healthy donors. TCRdb keeps only in-frame clones here, not all; method: immunoSEQ multiplex PCR. The sample features some 200,000 clones, with more than 0.95% in its top ten. Input material: PBMCs. These receptors were collected from a girl aged 2 to 10 in good health and CMV-seropositive. CDR3s include the opening cysteine and the closing phenylalanine or tryptophan. D genes are given only for firm matches.

TRBV7-7	TRBJ2-1	NA	CASSPTGFGEQFF	TGTGCTAGCAGCCCCACCGGTTTTGGTGAGCAGTTCTTC
TRBV9	TRBJ2-2	TRBD2	CASSVHPTSGITGELFF	TGTGCCAGCAGCGTGCACCCGACTAGCGGGATTACCGGGGAGCTGTTTTTT
TRBV10-3	TRBJ2-3	TRBD2	CAITGTSGRGGGTDTQYF	TGTGCCATCACCGGGACTAGCGGGAGAGGTGGGGGCACAGATACGCAGTATTTT
TRBV5-1	TRBJ2-2	TRBD2	CASSQIPGLAGEANTGELFF	TGCGCCAGCAGCCAGATTCCGGGACTAGCGGGAGAAGCAAACACCGGGGAGCTGTTTTTT
TRBV29-1	TRBJ2-7	TRBD2	CSVEEGTSGRFSSYEQYF	TGCAGCGTTGAAGAGGGGACTAGCGGGAGGTTTAGCTCCTACGAGCAGTACTTC
TRBV9	TRBJ2-5	NA	CASSVVSGETQYF	TGTGCCAGCAGCGTAGTGTCGGGAGAGACCCAGTACTTC
TRBV9	TRBJ1-2	NA	CASSVATTNYGYTF	TGTGCCAGCAGCGTAGCTACTACTAACTATGGCTACACCTTC
TRBV11-2	TRBJ2-1	NA	CASSLRINEQFF	TGTGCCAGCAGCTTGCGGATCAATGAGCAGTTCTTC
TRBV4-1	TRBJ2-7	TRBD2	CASSLALAGLYEQYF	TGCGCCAGCAGCCTCGCACTAGCGGGTCTCTACGAGCAGTACTTC
TRBV4-1	TRBJ1-5	NA	CASGRDQPQHF	TGCGCCAGCGGGCGAGACCAGCCCCAGCATTTT
TRBV28	TRBJ2-7	NA	CASKTRLVVAAEQYF	TGTGCCAGTAAAACCCGACTGGTCGTCGCAGCCGAGCAGTACTTC
TRBV4-2	TRBJ1-5	NA	CASSQPGDQPQHF	TGTGCCAGCAGCCAGCCAGGGGATCAGCCCCAGCATTTT
TRBV28	TRBJ2-1	NA	CASSFPSSEQFF	TGTGCCAGCAGTTTCCCTAGTTCTGAGCAGTTCTTC
TRBV7-3	TRBJ2-3	TRBD2	CASSRKPPAGGPEDTQYF	TGTGCCAGCAGCCGGAAACCCCCGGCGGGAGGGCCTGAAGATACGCAGTATTTT
TRBV9	TRBJ2-7	NA	CASSSHRRTDRTYEQYF	TGTGCCAGCAGCTCTCATAGGAGGACAGACAGAACCTACGAGCAGTACTTC
TRBV5-8	TRBJ1-5	NA	CASSLILDNQPQHF	TGTGCCAGCAGCTTAATACTAGATAATCAGCCCCAGCATTTT
TRBV11-2	TRBJ2-5	TRBD1	CASSAQGAQYF	TGTGCCAGCAGCGCCCAGGGGGCCCAGTACTTC
TRBV18	TRBJ1-5	NA	CASSPVQQGPTSRQPQHF	TGTGCCAGCTCACCGGTGCAGCAGGGCCCAACATCGAGACAGCCCCAGCATTTT
TRBV19	TRBJ2-2	NA	CASSPYSNTGELFF	TGTGCCAGTAGTCCCTACAGTAACACCGGGGAGCTGTTTTTT
TRBV6-1	TRBJ2-3	TRBD2	CASSGLGLVGTDTQYF	TGTGCCAGCAGTGGACTGGGACTAGTTGGCACAGATACGCAGTATTTT
TRBV5-4	TRBJ1-3	TRBD1	CASSLDDRAYGNTIYF	TGTGCCAGCAGCTTGGACGACAGGGCTTACGGAAACACCATATATTTT
TRBV4-1	TRBJ2-7	TRBD1	CASSPGTGAYEQYF	TGCGCCAGCAGCCCCGGGACAGGAGCTTACGAGCAGTACTTC
TRBV28	TRBJ1-1	NA	CASSLSLEAEAFF	TGTGCCAGCAGTTTATCGCTGGAGGCTGAAGCTTTCTTT
TRBV6-1	TRBJ1-1	TRBD1	CASSGGTALNTEAFF	TGTGCCAGCAGTGGGGGGACAGCCTTGAACACTGAAGCTTTCTTT
TRBV5-1	TRBJ1-3	NA	CASSLGGLQGGNTIYF	TGCGCCAGCAGCTTGGGGGGCCTCCAGGGGGGAAACACCATATATTTT
TRBV6-1	TRBJ2-7	TRBD2	CARPSRGRPYEQYF	TGTGCCAGGCCGTCCCGCGGGAGACCCTACGAGCAGTACTTC
TRBV25-1	TRBJ1-2	TRBD1	CASSEGGQGDNYNGYTF	TGTGCCAGCAGTGAGGGTGGACAGGGGGACAACTACAATGGCTACACCTTC
TRBV5-1	TRBJ2-4	TRBD2	CASSSPGLAGNIQYF	TGCGCCAGCAGCTCTCCCGGACTAGCGGGGAACATTCAGTACTTC
TRBV19	TRBJ2-2	TRBD1	CASSPETGGGTGELFF	TGTGCCAGTAGTCCCGAGACAGGGGGCGGCACCGGGGAGCTGTTTTTT
TRBV7-5	TRBJ2-2	NA	CVRSLGRCQRAGELFF	TGTGTCAGAAGCTTAGGTCGATGCCAGCGAGCCGGGGAGCTGTTTTTT
TRBV29-1	TRBJ2-7	TRBD1	CSVVGQGPPYEQYF	TGCAGCGTCGTAGGACAGGGGCCCCCCTACGAGCAGTACTTC
TRBV5-1	TRBJ2-7	TRBD2	CASSFVAGGSYEQYF	TGCGCCAGCAGCTTCGTAGCGGGTGGCTCCTACGAGCAGTACTTC
TRBV7-2	TRBJ1-1	NA	CASSVERNTEAFF	TGTGCCAGCAGCGTAGAGAGGAACACTGAAGCTTTCTTT
TRBV30	TRBJ1-5	NA	CAWSELAGNQPQHF	TGTGCCTGGAGTGAGTTAGCGGGGAATCAGCCCCAGCATTTT
TRBV7-8	TRBJ2-5	TRBD1	CASSLGQRQETQYF	TGTGCCAGCAGCCTGGGACAGCGCCAAGAGACCCAGTACTTC
TRBV5-1	TRBJ2-1	TRBD2	CASSQTSGSPNEQFF	TGCGCCAGCAGCCAGACTAGCGGGAGTCCGAATGAGCAGTTCTTC
TRBV19	TRBJ1-5	TRBD1	CASSIPDREDQPQHF	TGTGCCAGTAGTATACCCGACAGGGAGGATCAGCCCCAGCATTTT
TRBV6-1	TRBJ1-5	NA	CASRDRTQGQPQHF	TGTGCCAGCAGAGACAGGACGCAAGGTCAGCCCCAGCATTTT
TRBV10-2	TRBJ1-1	NA	CASVQGNTEAFF	TGCGCCAGCGTGCAGGGGAACACTGAAGCTTTCTTT
TRBV7-9	TRBJ2-7	NA	CATPRVVSYEQYF	TGTGCAACGCCACGAGTAGTCTCCTACGAGCAGTACTTC
TRBV4-1	TRBJ1-5	NA	CASSRIFDSSYSNQPQHF	TGCGCCAGCAGCCGCATATTCGACAGTTCCTATAGCAATCAGCCCCAGCATTTT
TRBV10-2	TRBJ2-7	TRBD2	CATHRLAGEAYEQYF	TGCGCCACCCACAGACTAGCGGGAGAGGCCTACGAGCAGTACTTC
TRBV5-8	TRBJ1-4	NA	CASSFSLQGAGEKLFF	TGTGCCAGCAGCTTCAGTCTACAAGGGGCCGGTGAAAAACTGTTTTTT
TRBV28	TRBJ2-7	NA	CASRSTGFGYEQYF	TGTGCCAGCAGGTCAACAGGGTTCGGCTACGAGCAGTACTTC
TRBV6-1	TRBJ1-2	TRBD1	CASTGQGYGYTF	TGTGCCAGCACGGGACAGGGGTATGGCTACACCTTC
TRBV28	TRBJ1-5	TRBD1	CASSLETGGNQPQHF	TGTGCCAGCAGTTTGGAGACAGGGGGTAATCAGCCCCAGCATTTT
TRBV15	TRBJ1-2	NA	CATSREAGRTANYGYTF	TGTGCCACCAGCAGAGAGGCGGGCAGGACAGCTAACTATGGCTACACCTTC
TRBV18	TRBJ1-1	NA	CASSPTGMNTEAFF	TGTGCCAGCTCGCCTACAGGGATGAACACTGAAGCTTTCTTT
TRBV5-8	TRBJ1-1	TRBD1	CASSLTGQGRTEAFF	TGTGCCAGCAGCCTGACGGGACAGGGGAGGACTGAAGCTTTCTTT
TRBV5-1	TRBJ2-5	TRBD2	CASSMTTSGTETQYF	TGCGCCAGCAGCATGACGACTAGCGGGACTGAGACCCAGTACTTC
TRBV2	TRBJ2-1	NA	CASDFDNEQFF	TGTGCCAGCGACTTCGACAATGAGCAGTTCTTC
TRBV9	TRBJ2-1	TRBD2	CASSGGASGYNEQFF	TGTGCCAGCAGCGGCGGGGCTAGCGGGTACAATGAGCAGTTCTTC